The 19 T cell receptor beta chains below come from one sample, sequenced in a study of CD8+ T cells in alopecia areata. Treatment given: oral pan-JAK inhibitor, 5-10 mg twice daily. Extraction and reverse transcription of RNA yielded cDNA as the sequencing template. Clones were sequenced by immunoSEQ multiplex PCR, and TCRdb holds only the in-frame ones, with some missing. The sample lists roughly 220,000 clones, 30% to 40% seen once, with 0.48% in the top ten. This specimen consisted of CD4+ T cells sorted from blood, obtained around week 31, from a patient treated with tofacitinib. The source of these receptors is a human donor with alopecia areata.

The table lists this clone with a few counts. The V gene is TRBV29-1, the J gene TRBJ1-2; D is undetermined. The CDR3 has 12 amino acids. Germline V gene lookup returns CDR1 SQVTM and CDR2 ANQGSEA. Trimming took off 3 bases at V and 6 bases at J, with 11 bases between the two ends. This CDR3 reads CSVDSTTNGYTF. In DNA form, the CDR3 reads TGCAGCGTTGATTCGACGACGAATGGCTACACCTTC.

This sequence joins TRBV5-1 and TRBJ2-6; no definite D call. The CDR3 runs to 14 residues. V was trimmed by 0 bases and J by 3 bases, leaving 4 bases between them. Germline CDR1 and CDR2: SGHRS and YFSETQ. For the CDR3, the DNA is TGCGCCAGCAGCTTGGGTGGTGGGGCCAACGTCCTGACTTTC. The encoded protein is CASSLGGGANVLTF.

The chain joins TRBV5-8 to TRBJ2-4; the match to TRBD1 covers 8 bases. The length of the CDR3 is 13 residues. V lost 2 bases, J lost 6 bases, and 1 base stayed unmatched. The germline V gene has CDR1 SGHTS and CDR2 YDEGEE. The CDR3 coding sequence is TGTGCCAGCAGCTTCGACAGGGGAAACATTCAGTACTTC. Translating it yields CASSFDRGNIQYF.

This rearrangement joins TRBV15 to TRBJ1-1, with a tentative D call TRBD1 (5 bases). The V gene's germline CDR1 is LNHNV and CDR2 YYDKDF (reference sequence). V lost 11 bases and J lost 5, with 15 bases in between. The length of the CDR3 is 12 residues. The DNA for the CDR3 is TGTGCCGCGTCCCCTGAGGGGACTGAAGCTTTCTTT. Protein product: CAASPEGTEAFF.

A word on this clone: One junction end does not reproduce the germline sequence, and a read error may be involved. The rearrangement links TRBV30 to TRBJ1-4; TRBD1 might be the D (6 bases). The CDR3 is made up of 12 amino acids. In germline, CDR1 is GTSNPN, CDR2 SVGIG (reference sequence). The CDR3 DNA sequence: TGTGCCTGGAACAGGGCTAAAGAAAAACTGTTTTTT. Protein: CAWNRAKEKLFF.

The chain links TRBV4-1 to TRBJ1-2; 10 positions match TRBD1. Looked up from germline, CDR1 is MGHRA and CDR2 is YSYEKL. Trimming took 2 bases from V and 7 from J; bases not matched to a gene: 10. The CDR3 extends over 16 amino acids. CDR3: CASSQPRQGAASGYTF. For the CDR3, the DNA is TGCGCCAGCAGCCAACCAAGACAGGGGGCGGCGAGTGGCTACACCTTC.

The CDR3 loop is CASSSSGANVLTF. The DNA of the CDR3 is TGTGCCAGCAGCAGCTCTGGGGCCAACGTCCTGACTTTC. The rearrangement uses TRBV6-4 and TRBJ2-6; D not resolved. Germline V gives CDR1 MRHNA, CDR2 SNTAGT. The ends were cut back, 6 bases at V and 0 bases at J, with 3 bases in the middle. The CDR3 consists of 13 residues.

This clone was detected a few times. The chain carries TRBV6-5 and TRBJ1-5, with 8 bases fitting TRBD1. The CDR3 runs to 15 residues. The germline V gene encodes CDR1 MNHEY and CDR2 SVGAGI. The V and J ends lost 7 bases and 0 bases, in that order; junction bases with no gene match: 5. CDR3 DNA: TGTGCCAGCAACTGGGACAGGTTTAGCAATCAGCCCCAGCATTTT. Translation gives CASNWDRFSNQPQHF.

The rearrangement uses TRBV28 and TRBJ1-3; possible D gene TRBD1, 5 bases. The germline V gene encodes CDR1 MDHEN and CDR2 SYDVKM. The CDR3 has 16 residues. V dropped 2 bases and J dropped 8 bases, with 19 bases sitting between them. This chain's CDR3 is CASSLNAQVAGDTIYF. DNA for the CDR3: TGTGCCAGCAGTTTAAATGCACAGGTCGCGGGGGACACCATATATTTT.

This chain links TRBV30 with TRBJ2-7, with 7 bases identical to TRBD2. The CDR3 length is 16 residues. CDR1 GTSNPN and CDR2 SVGIG come from the germline V gene (reference sequence). The junction had 13 bases not matched to a gene; V was cut back by 5 bases and J by 0 bases. The CDR3 sequence: CAWSNSAGVFSYEQYF. The CDR3 DNA reads TGTGCCTGGTCAAATTCGGCGGGAGTTTTCTCCTACGAGCAGTACTTC.

The genes are TRBV5-6 and TRBJ2-1, with D possibly being TRBD2 (5 bases). Germline CDR1 SGHDT, CDR2 YYEEEE. This CDR3 is built from 15 residues. V was trimmed by 4 bases and J by 0 bases, leaving 11 bases between them. The CDR3 loop is CASSRTPSSYNEQFF. Written as DNA, the CDR3 is TGTGCCAGCAGCCGGACTCCCAGCTCCTACAATGAGCAGTTCTTC.

Only a few counts were recorded for this clone. The genes are TRBV6-6 and TRBJ2-3, with D tentatively TRBD2 (7 bases). From germline, CDR1 is MNHNY and CDR2 SVGAGI (reference sequence). This CDR3 is 16 amino acids long. V lost 2 bases and J lost 4, with 16 bases in between. In nucleotides, the CDR3 is TGTGCCAGCAGTTACGCGCGTGGGGGGGGCGCAGATACGCAGTATTTT. It translates to CASSYARGGGADTQYF.

The chain couples TRBV30 to TRBJ1-3; the D gene is possibly TRBD1 (5 bases). Germline lookup yields CDR1 GTSNPN and CDR2 SVGIG (reference sequence). This CDR3 has 15 amino acids. V lost 2 bases to trimming and J lost 0 bases, with 11 bases between them. This CDR3 is CAWSHGGTSGNTIYF. CDR3 nucleotides: TGTGCCTGGAGTCACGGGGGTACCTCTGGAAACACCATATATTTT.

This clone was detected a few times. The rearrangement joins TRBV2 to TRBJ1-4, with a possible D match to TRBD1 (6 bases). The V and J ends lost 7 bases and 6 bases respectively, with 15 bases between them. From germline, CDR1 is SNHLY and CDR2 FYNNEI. The CDR3 consists of 14 residues. The CDR3 protein is CASITWGRYEKLFF. Here the CDR3 DNA reads TGTGCCAGCATAACTTGGGGGCGATATGAAAAACTGTTTTTT.

This clone was detected a few times. The chain couples TRBV2 to TRBJ2-1; 9 nucleotides agree with TRBD2. The germline V gene encodes CDR1 SNHLY and CDR2 FYNNEI. Losses at the gene ends were 5 bases for V and 2 bases for J; bases not matched to a gene: 4. The CDR3 covers 15 residues. CDR3 bases: TGTGCCAGCAGTACTGGACTAGCGACCTACAATGAGCAGTTCTTC. Protein: CASSTGLATYNEQFF.

This clone came up a few times. CDR3 protein: CASSRGQGLIYEQYF. DNA for the CDR3: TGTGCCAGCAGCCGCGGACAGGGGTTGATCTACGAGCAGTACTTC. The chain has TRBV6-5 and TRBJ2-7; 9 bases match TRBD1. The V segment lost 6 bases and the J segment 3 bases; nucleotides outside the gene matches: 9. This CDR3 is 15 amino acids long. Germline V lookup: CDR1 MNHEY, CDR2 SVGAGI.

This clone appeared a few times. This rearrangement joins TRBV7-2 to TRBJ2-3; 9 bases are shared with TRBD1. The CDR3 is 16 amino acids. With V trimmed by 5 bases and J by 8 bases, 14 bases remained unmatched. Germline loops: CDR1 SGHTA, CDR2 FQGNSA. This chain's CDR3 is CASSPDRGASLGTQYF. Here the CDR3 DNA reads TGTGCCAGCAGCCCCGACAGGGGGGCAAGCTTGGGTACGCAGTATTTT. Full variable domain (outside the CDR3, taken from reference TRBV7-2 and TRBJ2-3): GAGVSQSPSNKVTEKGKDVELRCDPISGHTALYWYRQSLGQGLEFLIYFQGNSAPDKSGLPSDRFSAERTGGSVSTLTIQRTQQEDSAVYLCASSPDRGASLGTQYFGPGTRLTVL.

The V call is TRBV30, the J call TRBJ1-5; D remains unclear. The V gene lost 0 bases and the J gene lost 6 bases, with 12 bases spanning the gap. Germline CDR1 and CDR2: GTSNPN and SVGIG (reference sequence). The CDR3 extends over 14 amino acids. The CDR3 region is CAWSVHGIRQPQHF. The CDR3 coding sequence is TGTGCCTGGAGTGTACACGGGATCCGTCAGCCCCAGCATTTT.

In this sample, this clone turned up a few times. This rearrangement joins TRBV9 to TRBJ2-2, with D hard to call. From germline, CDR1 is SGDLS and CDR2 YYNGEE. The CDR3 is made up of 13 amino acids. V was pared by 0 bases and J by 6 bases, with 6 bases between. The CDR3 is CASSVDTSGELFF. In DNA form, the CDR3 reads TGTGCCAGCAGCGTAGATACCTCCGGGGAGCTGTTTTTT.